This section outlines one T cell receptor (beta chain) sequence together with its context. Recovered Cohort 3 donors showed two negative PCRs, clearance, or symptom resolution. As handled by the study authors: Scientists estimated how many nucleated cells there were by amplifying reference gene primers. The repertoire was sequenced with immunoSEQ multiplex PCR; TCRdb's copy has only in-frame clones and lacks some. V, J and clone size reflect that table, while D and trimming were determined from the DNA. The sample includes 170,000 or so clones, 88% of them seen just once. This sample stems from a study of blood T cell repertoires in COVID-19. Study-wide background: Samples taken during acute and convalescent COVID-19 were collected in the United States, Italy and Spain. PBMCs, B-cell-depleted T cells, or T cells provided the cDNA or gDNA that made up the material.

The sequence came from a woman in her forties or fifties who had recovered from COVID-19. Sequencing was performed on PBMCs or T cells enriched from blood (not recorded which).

The CDR3 sequence: CASSFTGFSYEQYF. Here the CDR3 DNA reads TGCGCCAGCAGCTTTACAGGATTCTCCTACGAGCAGTACTTC. The genes are TRBV5-1 and TRBJ2-7; perhaps TRBD1 as D (5 bases). In germline, CDR1 is SGHRS, CDR2 YFSETQ. The germline V and J ends were trimmed by 2 bases and 0 bases, with 9 bases remaining between them. The CDR3 consists of 14 residues.